The source of this T cell receptor beta chain is a study of T-cell memory formation after mild COVID-19. TCRdb reanalysed the 5' RACE reads using MiXCR and keeps one entry per CDR3 protein. Of almost 550,000 distinct CDR3 sequences listed, just over 20% are singletons. V was clipped by 0 bases and J by 9 bases; unmatched bases: 11. Germline V gene sequence: CDR1 SGHRS, CDR2 YFSETQ. The length of the CDR3 is 16 residues. The gene calls are TRBV5-1 and TRBJ2-4, with 8 bases matching TRBD1. This clonotype originated in an adult woman who had mild COVID-19 (a few samples of this study predate the infection). Cell type and time point are not known. Sample: PBMCs or a T cell subset sorted from them (not recorded which). The CDR3 is CASSLEGQGMFGIQYF. CDR3 bases: TGCGCCAGCAGCTTGGAAGGACAGGGAATGTTCGGCATTCAGTACTTC.